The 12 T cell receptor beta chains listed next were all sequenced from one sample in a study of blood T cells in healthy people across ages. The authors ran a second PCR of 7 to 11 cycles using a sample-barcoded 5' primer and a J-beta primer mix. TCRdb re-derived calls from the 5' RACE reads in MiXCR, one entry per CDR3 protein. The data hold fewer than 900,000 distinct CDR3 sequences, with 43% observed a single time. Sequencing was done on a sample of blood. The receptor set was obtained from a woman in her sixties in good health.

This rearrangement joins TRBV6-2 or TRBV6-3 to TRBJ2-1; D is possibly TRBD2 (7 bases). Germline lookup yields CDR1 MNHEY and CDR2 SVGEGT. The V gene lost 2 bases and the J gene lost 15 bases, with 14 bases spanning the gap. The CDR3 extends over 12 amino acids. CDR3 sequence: CASSYGGAPRFF. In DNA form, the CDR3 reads TGTGCCAGCAGTTACGGGGGGGCCCCCCGGTTCTTC.

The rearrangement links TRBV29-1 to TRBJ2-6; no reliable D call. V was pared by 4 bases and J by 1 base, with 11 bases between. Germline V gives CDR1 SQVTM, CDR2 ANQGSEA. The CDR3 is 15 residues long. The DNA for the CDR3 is TGCAGCGTTGGTAACGCAGGATCTGGGGCCAACGTCCTGACTTTC. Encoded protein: CSVGNAGSGANVLTF.

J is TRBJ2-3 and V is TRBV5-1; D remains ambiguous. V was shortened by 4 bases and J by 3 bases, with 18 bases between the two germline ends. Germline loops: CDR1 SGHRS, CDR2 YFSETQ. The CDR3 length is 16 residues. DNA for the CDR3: TGCGCCAGCAGCCAGATCCGGACGGATCAAACAGATACGCAGTATTTT. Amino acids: CASSQIRTDQTDTQYF.

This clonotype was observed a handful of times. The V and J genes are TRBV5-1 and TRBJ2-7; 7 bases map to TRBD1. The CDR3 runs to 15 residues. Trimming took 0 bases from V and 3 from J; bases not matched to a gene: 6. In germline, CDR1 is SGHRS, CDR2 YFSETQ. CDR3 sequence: CASSLAMGQIYEQYF. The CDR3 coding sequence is TGCGCCAGCAGCTTGGCCATGGGACAGATCTACGAGCAGTACTTC.

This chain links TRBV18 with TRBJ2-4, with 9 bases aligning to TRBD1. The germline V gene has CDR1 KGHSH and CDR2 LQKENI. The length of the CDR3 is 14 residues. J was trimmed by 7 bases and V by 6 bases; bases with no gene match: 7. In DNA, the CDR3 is TGTGCCAGCTCGACGGGGACAGGGAATAACATTCAGTACTTC. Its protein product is CASSTGTGNNIQYF.

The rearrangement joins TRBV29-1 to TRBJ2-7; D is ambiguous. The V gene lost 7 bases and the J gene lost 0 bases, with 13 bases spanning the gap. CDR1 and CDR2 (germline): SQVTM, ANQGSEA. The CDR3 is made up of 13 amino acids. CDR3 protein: CSAYGFSSYEQYF. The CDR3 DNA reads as TGCAGCGCATACGGGTTCTCCTCCTACGAGCAGTACTTC.

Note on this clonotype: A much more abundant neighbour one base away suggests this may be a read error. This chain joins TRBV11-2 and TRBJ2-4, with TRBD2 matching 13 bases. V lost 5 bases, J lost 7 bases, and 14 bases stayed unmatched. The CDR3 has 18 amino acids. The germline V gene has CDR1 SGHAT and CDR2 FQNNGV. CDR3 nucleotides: TGTGCCAGCAGCCCCGCGGGACTAGCGGGGAGAGGAGGCAACATTCAGTACTTC. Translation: CASSPAGLAGRGGNIQYF.

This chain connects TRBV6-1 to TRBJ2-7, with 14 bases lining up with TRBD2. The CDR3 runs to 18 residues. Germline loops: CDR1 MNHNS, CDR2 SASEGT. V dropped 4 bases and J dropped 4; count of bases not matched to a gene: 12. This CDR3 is CASSGPGTSGRDMYEQYF. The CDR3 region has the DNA TGTGCCAGCAGTGGCCCCGGGACTAGCGGGAGAGATATGTACGAGCAGTACTTC.

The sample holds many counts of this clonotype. The CDR3, as DNA: TGCAGTGCTAGTGGTATCCCACGACAGAGCTCCTACAATGAGCAGTTCTTC. Translating gives CSASGIPRQSSYNEQFF. The V gene is TRBV20-1, the J gene TRBJ2-1; weak D call: TRBD1 (5 bases). V lost 3 bases, J lost 0 bases, and 18 bases lay in between. The CDR3 is made up of 17 amino acids. The germline V gene encodes CDR1 DFQATT and CDR2 SNEGSKA (reference sequence).

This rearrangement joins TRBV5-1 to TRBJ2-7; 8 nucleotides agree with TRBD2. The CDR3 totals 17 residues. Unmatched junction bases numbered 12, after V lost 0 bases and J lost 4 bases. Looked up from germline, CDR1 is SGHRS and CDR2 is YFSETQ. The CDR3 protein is CASSLDSGRGFVYEQYF. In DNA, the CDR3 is TGCGCCAGCAGCTTGGACAGCGGGAGAGGGTTTGTGTACGAGCAGTACTTC.

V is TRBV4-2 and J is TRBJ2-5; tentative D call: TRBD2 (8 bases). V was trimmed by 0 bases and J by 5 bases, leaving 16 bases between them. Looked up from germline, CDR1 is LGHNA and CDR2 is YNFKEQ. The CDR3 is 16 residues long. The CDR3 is CASSQEGTRGGETQYF. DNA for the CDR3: TGTGCCAGCAGCCAAGAAGGGACTAGAGGGGGCGAGACCCAGTACTTC.

The CDR3 region has the DNA TGTGCCAGCAGCTTAGGGAGGGACAGAAACTATGGCTACACCTTC. It translates to CASSLGRDRNYGYTF. This chain joins TRBV7-2 and TRBJ1-2; 7 bases align to TRBD1. The trim removed 1 base at V and 2 bases at J, leaving 4 bases unmatched. Per the germline V gene, CDR1 is SGHTA and CDR2 is FQGNSA. The CDR3 is 15 residues long.